A selection of T cell receptor beta chains follows, all from one sample in a study of T cells in Graves' hyperthyroidism and ophthalmopathy. One entry per CDR3 protein, called by TCRdb with MiXCR from the multiplex PCR reads. Among 620,000 or so distinct CDR3 sequences listed, around 15% were seen once. The sequencing sample was made of blood. The source of these receptors is a woman aged 45-65 years with Graves' ophthalmopathy. Both conserved end residues are part of each CDR3. The D gene is left open where the match is weak. The size field is filled for only some rows; it gives once, few, many or a size class.

TRBD2	.	TRBV5-1	TRBJ2-3	CASSLGLAESTDTQYF	TGCGCCAGCAGCTTGGGACTAGCGGAAAGCACAGATACGCAGTATTTT
TRBD1	.	TRBV5-6	TRBJ2-3	CASSQNRGLISTDTQYF	TGTGCCAGCAGCCAGAACAGGGGGTTGATTAGCACAGATACGCAGTATTTT
TRBD2	many	TRBV29-1	TRBJ2-7	CSVRLAGGYEQYF	TGCAGCGTTCGACTAGCGGGAGGCTACGAGCAGTACTTC
.	many	TRBV7-2	TRBJ2-5	CASSPEGFQETQYF	TGTGCCAGCAGCCCCGAGGGTTTCCAAGAGACCCAGTACTTC
TRBD1	few	TRBV5-1	TRBJ2-7	CASSLTTLQGYEQYF	TGCGCCAGCAGCTTAACCACCTTACAGGGGTACGAGCAGTACTTC
TRBD2	.	TRBV12-3/TRBV12-4	TRBJ2-1	CASSFGLAGGWDEQFF	TGTGCCAGCAGTTTTGGGCTAGCGGGAGGGTGGGATGAGCAGTTCTTC
.	.	TRBV9	TRBJ1-3	CASSPDGGKCSGNTIYF	TGTGCCAGCAGCCCCGACGGGGGGAAGTGCTCTGGAAACACCATATATTTT
TRBD1	.	TRBV30	TRBJ1-2	CARSVRAGGGYGYTF	TGTGCCCGGAGTGTACGGGCAGGGGGCGGCTATGGCTACACCTTC
.	many	TRBV12-3/TRBV12-4	TRBJ2-7	CASSLSGTPYEQYF	TGTGCCAGCAGTTTATCGGGGACCCCCTACGAGCAGTACTTC
TRBD2	many	TRBV6-2/TRBV6-3	TRBJ2-7	CASSSGLVGEQYF	TGTGCCAGCAGTTCGGGACTAGTGGGCGAGCAGTACTTC
TRBD2	.	TRBV5-1	TRBJ2-7	CASSLVLAGVDEQYF	TGCGCCAGCAGCTTGGTACTAGCGGGAGTCGACGAGCAGTACTTC
TRBD2	.	TRBV3-1	TRBJ2-1	CASSQGWSGLAGGNEQFF	TGTGCCAGCAGCCAAGGTTGGTCTGGACTAGCGGGAGGGAATGAGCAGTTCTTC
.	few	TRBV9	TRBJ2-1	CASSAGSAVYNEQFF	TGTGCCAGCAGCGCAGGGTCGGCGGTTTACAATGAGCAGTTCTTC
.	many	TRBV6-2/TRBV6-3	TRBJ2-5	CASSYEETQYF	TGTGCCAGCAGTTACGAAGAGACCCAGTACTTC